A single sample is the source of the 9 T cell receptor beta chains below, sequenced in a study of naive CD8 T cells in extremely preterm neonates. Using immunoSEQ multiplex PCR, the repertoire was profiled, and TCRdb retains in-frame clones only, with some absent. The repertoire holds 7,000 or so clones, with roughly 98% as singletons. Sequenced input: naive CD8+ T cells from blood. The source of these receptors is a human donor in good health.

The CDR3 DNA reads as TGCAGCGTTGAAGCACGACTTAACTATGGCTACACCTTC. The encoded protein is CSVEARLNYGYTF. The J gene is TRBJ1-2, the V gene TRBV29-1; no clear D gene. The CDR3 runs 13 residues. From germline, CDR1 is SQVTM and CDR2 ANQGSEA. V gave up 1 base and J gave up 1 base, with 7 bases separating them.

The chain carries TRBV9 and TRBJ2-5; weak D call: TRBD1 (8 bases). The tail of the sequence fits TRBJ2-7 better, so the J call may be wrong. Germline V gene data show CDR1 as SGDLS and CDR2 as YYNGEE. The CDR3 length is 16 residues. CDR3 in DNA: TGTGCCAGCAGCGTCGGGGGAGGGACAGGTATCTACGAGCAGTACTTC. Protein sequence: CASSVGGGTGIYEQYF.

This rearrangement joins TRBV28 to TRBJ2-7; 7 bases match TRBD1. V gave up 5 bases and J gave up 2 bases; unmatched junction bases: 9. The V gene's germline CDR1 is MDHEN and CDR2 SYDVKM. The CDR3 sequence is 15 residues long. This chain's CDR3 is CASSTGQVGAYEQYF. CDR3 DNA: TGTGCCAGCAGTACTGGACAGGTAGGAGCCTACGAGCAGTACTTC.

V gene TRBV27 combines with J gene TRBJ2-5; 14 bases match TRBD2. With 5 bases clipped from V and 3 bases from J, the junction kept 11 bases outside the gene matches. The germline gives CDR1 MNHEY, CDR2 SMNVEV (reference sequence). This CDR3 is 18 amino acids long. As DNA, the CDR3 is TGTGCCAGCAGTCTTCATCCACCGACTAGCGGGGGGGAAGAGACCCAGTACTTC. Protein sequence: CASSLHPPTSGGEETQYF.

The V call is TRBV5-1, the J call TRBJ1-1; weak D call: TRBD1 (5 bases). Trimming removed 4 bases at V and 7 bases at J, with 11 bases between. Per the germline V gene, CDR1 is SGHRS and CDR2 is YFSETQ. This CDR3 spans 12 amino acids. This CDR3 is CASSPGGGEAFF. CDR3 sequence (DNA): TGCGCCAGCAGCCCGGGGGGGGGTGAAGCTTTCTTT. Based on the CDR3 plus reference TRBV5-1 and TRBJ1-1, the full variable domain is KAGVTQTPRYLIKTRGQQVTLSCSPISGHRSVSWYQQTPGQGLQFLFEYFSETQRNKGNFPGRFSGRQFSNSRSEMNVSTLELGDSALYLCASSPGGGEAFFGQGTRLTVV.

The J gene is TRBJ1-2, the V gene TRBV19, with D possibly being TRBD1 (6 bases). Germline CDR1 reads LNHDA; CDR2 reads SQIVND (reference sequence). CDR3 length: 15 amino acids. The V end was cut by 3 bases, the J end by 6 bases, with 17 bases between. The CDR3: CASSMSTGMGNGYTF. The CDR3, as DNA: TGTGCCAGTAGTATGTCAACAGGGATGGGAAATGGCTACACCTTC.

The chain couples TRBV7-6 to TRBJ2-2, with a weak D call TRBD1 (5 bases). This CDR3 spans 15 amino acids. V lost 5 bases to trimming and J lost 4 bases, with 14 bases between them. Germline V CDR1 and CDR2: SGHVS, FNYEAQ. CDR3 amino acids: CASSPETVLTGELFF. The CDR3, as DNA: TGTGCCAGCAGCCCCGAGACAGTCCTCACCGGGGAGCTGTTTTTT.

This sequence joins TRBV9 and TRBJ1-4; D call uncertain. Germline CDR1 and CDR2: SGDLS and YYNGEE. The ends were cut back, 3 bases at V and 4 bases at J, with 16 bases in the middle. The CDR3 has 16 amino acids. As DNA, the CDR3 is TGTGCCAGCAGCGCAAGAGGCGGTCTAATTAATGAAAAACTGTTTTTT. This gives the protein CASSARGGLINEKLFF.

CDR3 in amino acids: CASSWTVSGNTIYF. Here the CDR3 DNA reads TGTGCCAGCAGTTGGACAGTCTCTGGAAACACCATATATTTT. The genes are TRBV6-5 and TRBJ1-3, with D possibly being TRBD1 (6 bases). The length of the CDR3 is 14 residues. Trimming cost V 4 bases and J 0 bases, with 7 bases left between them. The germline V gene encodes CDR1 MNHEY and CDR2 SVGAGI.